Shown below are 21 T cell receptor beta chains from a single sample sequenced in a study of blood T cell repertoires in COVID-19. Generated by immunoSEQ multiplex PCR, the TCRdb table keeps only in-frame clones and is missing some. The sample lists around 300,000 clones, 70% to 90% occurring once. The sample consisted of PBMCs or T cells enriched from blood (not recorded which). The receptors were sampled from a woman in her thirties who had recovered from COVID-19.

The chain is built from TRBV11-2 and TRBJ2-7; perhaps TRBD1 as D (8 bases). From germline, CDR1 is SGHAT and CDR2 FQNNGV. The CDR3 is made up of 16 amino acids. V was shortened by 1 base and J by 2 bases, with 15 bases between the two germline ends. The CDR3: CASSLGYRGGTYEQYF. The CDR3 DNA sequence: TGTGCCAGCAGCTTAGGATACAGGGGGGGGACCTACGAGCAGTACTTC.

The CDR3 spells CASSSGTPLGDTQYF. In DNA, the CDR3 is TGTGCCAGCAGTTCCGGGACTCCCTTGGGAGATACGCAGTATTTT. This chain connects TRBV28 to TRBJ2-3, with a possible D match to TRBD2 (6 bases). Germline CDR1 MDHEN, CDR2 SYDVKM. Trimming left V 4 bases short and J 5 bases short, with 16 bases between. This CDR3 region has 15 residues.

The gene calls are TRBV5-4 and TRBJ2-5; TRBD1 might be the D (5 bases). The length of the CDR3 is 14 residues. Germline V gene sequence: CDR1 SGHNT, CDR2 YYREEE (reference sequence). Deletions cut 0 bases from V and 1 base from J, with 7 bases between. The DNA of the CDR3 is TGTGCCAGCAGCTTGGCTGGGGCCCAAGAGACCCAGTACTTC. Amino acids: CASSLAGAQETQYF.

In its sample, this clone was seen once. The chain has TRBV4-3 and TRBJ2-7; a weak D match, TRBD1 (7 bases). V lost 4 bases to trimming and J lost 0 bases, with 22 bases between them. Germline values: CDR1 LGHNA, CDR2 YSLEER. The CDR3 length is 18 residues. CDR3: CASSPQGGPGRLSYEQYF. CDR3 bases: TGCGCCAGCAGCCCCCAGGGGGGCCCGGGACGGCTCTCCTACGAGCAGTACTTC.

The V call is TRBV7-2, the J call TRBJ1-6; the D gene is possibly TRBD1 (5 bases). CDR1 SGHTA and CDR2 FQGNSA come from the germline V gene. The CDR3 has 15 residues. The V end lost 3 bases, the J end lost 5 bases, and 11 bases lay between the germline ends. In DNA form, the CDR3 reads TGTGCCAGCAGCTTGGCGACAGTGGATAATTCACCCCTCCACTTT. It is translated as CASSLATVDNSPLHF.

The CDR3 bases are TGCGCCAGCAGCCAAGAAAACGGCCGACTCAACTATGGCTACACCTTC. This translates into CASSQENGRLNYGYTF. V usage is TRBV4-3 and J usage is TRBJ1-2; no clear D gene. The CDR3 consists of 16 residues. Germline V gene sequence: CDR1 LGHNA, CDR2 YSLEER. Trimming shortened V by 0 bases and J by 2 bases, and 13 bases separated the two germline ends.

The gene calls are TRBV5-6 and TRBJ2-7; perhaps TRBD2 as D (6 bases). V was shortened by 4 bases and J by 2 bases, with 13 bases between the two germline ends. The CDR3 loop spans 14 amino acids. Germline-derived CDR1 and CDR2 are SGHDT and YYEEEE. CDR3 in DNA: TGTGCCAGCAGCCATCCGGGACTCGCCTACGAGCAGTACTTC. Translating it yields CASSHPGLAYEQYF.

The CDR3 spells CASSFRGYREWAFF. Here the CDR3 DNA reads TGTGCCAGCAGCTTCAGGGGATATAGGGAATGGGCTTTCTTT. V is TRBV5-4 and J is TRBJ1-1, with a tentative D call TRBD1 (6 bases). This CDR3 has 14 residues. Germline CDR1 is SGHNT and CDR2 is YYREEE (reference sequence). Trimming cost V 2 bases and J 11 bases, with 19 bases left between them.

The rearrangement joins TRBV18 to TRBJ1-2; D remains unclear. V was shortened by 0 bases and J by 3 bases, with 5 bases between the two germline ends. The CDR3 contains 13 residues. CDR1 is KGHSH, CDR2 LQKENI, per germline. The CDR3 loop reads CASSPPRDYGYTF. In DNA form, the CDR3 reads TGTGCCAGCTCACCACCGAGGGACTATGGCTACACCTTC.

The chain links TRBV30 to TRBJ2-1; 11 positions agree with TRBD2. The CDR3 consists of 16 residues. V dropped 1 base and J dropped 0; count of bases not matched to a gene: 2. The germline V gene encodes CDR1 GTSNPN and CDR2 SVGIG (reference sequence). CDR3 DNA: TGTGCCTGGAGTGCACTAGCGGGGGCCTCCTACAATGAGCAGTTCTTC. As protein: CAWSALAGASYNEQFF.

The rearrangement joins TRBV7-9 to TRBJ1-6; 10 nucleotides align to TRBD1. The CDR3 extends over 15 amino acids. V was clipped by 4 bases and J by 7 bases; unmatched bases: 4. The germline V gene encodes CDR1 SEHNR and CDR2 FQNEAQ (reference sequence). The CDR3, as DNA: TGTGCCAGCAGCTGGACAGGGGGACGAAATTCACCCCTCCACTTT. Amino acid sequence: CASSWTGGRNSPLHF.

J is TRBJ1-5 and V is TRBV19; possibly TRBD1 for D (5 bases). Trimming stripped 1 base from V and 1 base from J, with 14 bases between. Germline V lookup: CDR1 LNHDA, CDR2 SQIVND (reference sequence). The CDR3 runs to 17 residues. Written as DNA, the CDR3 is TGTGCCAGTAGTATAGTACTAGGGGCGGGAAGCAATCAGCCCCAGCATTTT. As protein: CASSIVLGAGSNQPQHF.

The table lists this clone with a count of one. The rearrangement links TRBV2 to TRBJ1-4, with 8 bases identical to TRBD1. CDR3 length equals 15 residues. Per germline, CDR1 SNHLY and CDR2 FYNNEI. Unmatched junction bases numbered 10, after V lost 6 bases and J lost 7 bases. The CDR3: CASRDLDRVVEKLFF. CDR3 coding DNA: TGTGCCAGCAGGGATTTGGACAGGGTAGTTGAAAAACTGTTTTTT.

This clone has just one count. This rearrangement joins TRBV3-1 (or the pseudogene TRBV3-2) to TRBJ1-2; D is uncertain. CDR1 LGHDT and CDR2 YNNKEL come from the germline V gene (reference sequence). The CDR3 runs 16 residues. V was cut by 4 bases and J by 8 bases, with 23 bases left in between. CDR3 in amino acids: CASSRHAGTAAGGYTF. CDR3 DNA: TGTGCCAGCAGCCGACACGCAGGTACCGCCGCGGGAGGCTACACCTTC.

CDR3 nucleotide sequence: TGTGCCAGCTCACCGGTCGCGGGCGCAACTAATGAAAAACTGTTTTTT. Its translation: CASSPVAGATNEKLFF. The chain links TRBV18 to TRBJ1-4; D call uncertain. CDR3 size: 16 residues. Germline V gene sequence: CDR1 KGHSH, CDR2 LQKENI. V was trimmed by 3 bases and J by 0 bases, leaving 11 bases between them.

The rearrangement joins TRBV12-3 or TRBV12-4 to TRBJ1-1; D call uncertain. Trimming left V 3 bases short and J 5 bases short, with 10 bases between. The CDR3 loop spans 13 amino acids. In DNA, the CDR3 is TGTGCCAGCAGTTTCTGGGGAGGAACTGAAGCTTTCTTT. This gives the protein CASSFWGGTEAFF.

The table lists this clone with a count of one. This chain joins TRBV7-9 and TRBJ2-5, with no clear D. CDR3 length: 11 residues. With 3 bases removed from V and 5 bases from J, the gap between germline ends came to 4 bases. The V gene's germline CDR1 is SEHNR and CDR2 FQNEAQ (reference sequence). The CDR3 nucleotides read TGTGCCAGCAGCTTCGGGGAGACCCAGTACTTC. Protein: CASSFGETQYF.

The chain joins TRBV27 to TRBJ1-1, with D possibly matching TRBD1 (6 bases). Germline CDR1 MNHEY, CDR2 SMNVEV (reference sequence). This CDR3 is 14 amino acids long. V was clipped by 6 bases and J by 7 bases, with 18 bases between them. The CDR3 DNA sequence: TGTGCCAGCAGCATCGGGGGGCGGGTGAATGAAGCTTTCTTT. Encoded protein: CASSIGGRVNEAFF.

The chain combines TRBV7-2 with TRBJ2-7, with D maybe TRBD1 (6 bases). V lost 1 base, J lost 4 bases, and 17 bases lay in between. This CDR3 has 16 residues. Germline lookup yields CDR1 SGHTA and CDR2 FQGNSA. The CDR3 region is CASSLVWDTSPYEQYF. CDR3 DNA sequence: TGTGCCAGCAGCTTAGTTTGGGACACCTCCCCTTACGAGCAGTACTTC. The full variable domain, rest sourced from reference TRBV7-2 and TRBJ2-7, is GAGVSQSPSNKVTEKGKDVELRCDPISGHTALYWYRQSLGQGLEFLIYFQGNSAPDKSGLPSDRFSAERTGGSVSTLTIQRTQQEDSAVYLCASSLVWDTSPYEQYFGPGTRLTVT.

This clone showed up just once. The chain carries TRBV4-1 and TRBJ1-4; possible D gene TRBD1, 5 bases. This CDR3 spans 15 amino acids. Looked up from germline, CDR1 is MGHRA and CDR2 is YSYEKL. Between the trimmed V and J ends, which lost 4 bases and 7 bases, there was a span of 16 bases. CDR3 residues: CASSRGAGGFEKLFF. CDR3 DNA sequence: TGCGCCAGCAGCCGAGGAGCGGGGGGTTTTGAAAAACTGTTTTTT.

The chain joins TRBV6-2 or TRBV6-3 to TRBJ2-3; TRBD2 aligns across 7 bases. CDR1 and CDR2 from the germline V gene are MNHEY and SVGEGT. The trim removed 0 bases at V and 2 bases at J, leaving 8 bases unmatched. The CDR3 extends over 17 amino acids. The CDR3 sequence: CASSYSIPLAATDTQYF. The CDR3 nucleotides read TGTGCCAGCAGTTACTCGATACCCCTAGCGGCCACAGATACGCAGTATTTT.